This T cell receptor beta chain comes out of a study of blood T cells in healthy people across ages. Overall study findings and caveats: When set beside aged donors, long-lived donors presented more naive CD4+ cells and higher diversity.

Combining a sample-barcoded 5' primer with a J-beta primer mix, a second PCR ran for roughly 7 to 12 cycles. Every molecule of cDNA carried a tag from a template-switch adaptor with 12 random nucleotides. A single record per CDR3 protein comes from TCRdb applying MiXCR to the 5' RACE reads. The data hold 1.2 million to 1.5 million distinct CDR3 sequences, with roughly 40% observed a single time. A word on this clonotype: Its antigen is unidentified.

Sequenced: blood. This receptor was identified in a woman younger than 35 in good health.

DNA of the CDR3: TGTGCCAGCACCCCCCAGGGGACTCCCTTAAACACTGAAGCTTTCTTT. This codes for CASTPQGTPLNTEAFF. The rearrangement links TRBV28 to TRBJ1-1; weak D call: TRBD1 (6 bases). The V end was cut by 7 bases, the J end by 2 bases, with 20 bases between. This CDR3 is built from 16 residues. CDR1 MDHEN and CDR2 SYDVKM come from the germline V gene.